Each of the 21 T cell receptor beta chains below was sequenced from the same sample in a study of T cells in Graves' hyperthyroidism and ophthalmopathy. The CDR3 regions of TCR beta were amplified from RNA transcripts. The HTBI set primed first-round TCR CDR3 RT-PCR. One entry per CDR3 protein, called by TCRdb with MiXCR from the multiplex PCR reads. The sample lists hundreds of thousands of distinct CDR3 sequences; just under 20% were seen once. Sequenced sample: blood. The receptors here all came from a man in his forties with Graves' ophthalmopathy.

In its sample, this clonotype was seen many times. This chain links TRBV10-1 with TRBJ2-1; 13 bases are shared with TRBD2. J was trimmed by 8 bases and V by 5 bases; bases with no gene match: 6. The CDR3 sequence is 15 residues long. CDR1 and CDR2 from the germline V gene are WNHNN and SYGVQD (reference sequence). This chain's CDR3 is CASSQLAGGPDEQFF. The CDR3 DNA reads as TGCGCCAGCAGTCAACTAGCGGGGGGGCCGGATGAGCAGTTCTTC.

This clonotype was observed at least ten times. This chain connects TRBV12-3 or TRBV12-4 to TRBJ1-4; D unresolved. Trimming removed 6 bases at V and 10 bases at J, with 18 bases between. The CDR3 sequence is 14 residues long. The CDR3 DNA is TGTGCCAGCAGGTCTTACACTCAAGGCGGAAAACTGTTTTTT. Translating it yields CASRSYTQGGKLFF.

The chain couples TRBV6-1 to TRBJ1-3; 7 bases agree with TRBD1. Germline V gene data show CDR1 as MNHNS and CDR2 as SASEGT. Trimming at V came to 6 bases and at J to 3 bases, leaving 14 bases not matched to a gene. The CDR3 has 17 amino acids. The CDR3 coding sequence is TGTGCCAGCAGCCCCCTGGGGCAGGGGGTTCGTGGAAACACCATATATTTT. Translated, it gives CASSPLGQGVRGNTIYF.

This chain uses TRBV7-9 with TRBJ1-4; TRBD1 is a possible D gene (5 bases). The germline gives CDR1 SEHNR, CDR2 FQNEAQ (reference sequence). The CDR3 totals 14 residues. V was cut by 8 bases and J by 7 bases, with 17 bases left in between. The CDR3 bases are TGTGCCAGCTCCCATCGCGGGGCGAGTGAAAAACTGTTTTTT. Protein: CASSHRGASEKLFF.

The chain combines TRBV7-2 with TRBJ2-1, with 12 nucleotides matching TRBD2. The CDR3 has 17 residues. Germline CDR1 and CDR2: SGHTA and FQGNSA. The V gene end was trimmed by 1 base and the J gene end by 5 bases; junction bases not matched to a gene: 6. CDR3 amino acids: CASSLETGTSGHNEQFF. In DNA, the CDR3 is TGTGCCAGCAGCTTAGAAACCGGGACTAGCGGGCACAATGAGCAGTTCTTC.

The sample holds many counts of this clonotype. This CDR3 reads CASSHIRGEDPKTQYF. For the CDR3, the DNA is TGTGCCAGCAGCCATATACGGGGGGAAGATCCAAAGACCCAGTACTTC. The chain carries TRBV4-2 and TRBJ2-5; 7 positions match TRBD2. The CDR3 has 16 residues. The V gene end was trimmed by 3 bases and the J gene end by 6 bases; junction bases not matched to a gene: 13. CDR1 and CDR2 (germline): LGHNA, YNFKEQ.

This clonotype was recorded a few times. CDR3 in amino acids: CASSGQPTSSYEQYF. The CDR3 DNA follows: TGTGCCAGCAGTGGACAGCCAACTAGCTCCTACGAGCAGTACTTC. This chain connects TRBV6-1 to TRBJ2-7, with D perhaps given as TRBD1 or TRBD2 (5 bases each). Per the germline V gene, CDR1 is MNHNS and CDR2 is SASEGT. This CDR3 contains 15 residues. The V gene lost 4 bases and the J gene lost 0 bases, with 13 bases spanning the gap.

The sample holds a few counts of this clonotype. The rearrangement joins TRBV6-5 to TRBJ1-3; D gene uncertain. Germline V gene lookup returns CDR1 MNHEY and CDR2 SVGAGI. Trimming stripped 0 bases from V and 0 bases from J, with 12 bases between. This CDR3 region has 17 residues. Here the CDR3 DNA reads TGTGCCAGCAGTTACTCGATTGCCAAAGCCTCTGGAAACACCATATATTTT. This codes for CASSYSIAKASGNTIYF.

The rearrangement links TRBV28 to TRBJ2-1; TRBD2 aligns across 11 bases. Germline-derived CDR1 and CDR2 are MDHEN and SYDVKM. This CDR3 comprises 16 residues. V was pared by 7 bases and J by 5 bases, with 10 bases of the junction left unmatched. CDR3 region: CASTLVSSGGNNEQFF. CDR3 DNA sequence: TGTGCCAGCACCCTAGTATCTAGCGGGGGGAACAATGAGCAGTTCTTC.

In its sample, this clonotype was seen many times. The chain links TRBV12-5 to TRBJ2-1; D gene uncertain. The V end lost 6 bases, the J end lost 0 bases, and 9 bases lay between the germline ends. From germline, CDR1 is LGHNT and CDR2 FRNRAP. CDR3 length: 14 residues. As DNA, the CDR3 is TGTGCTAGTGGACCTCGTGGCTCCTACAATGAGCAGTTCTTC. Its translation is CASGPRGSYNEQFF.

At least ten counts were recorded for this clonotype. This sequence joins TRBV11-2 and TRBJ2-1; D tentatively reads TRBD1 or TRBD2 (5 bases each). Germline-derived CDR1 and CDR2 are SGHAT and FQNNGV. V lost 5 bases and J 9 bases, leaving 11 bases between the germline ends. The CDR3 has 12 residues. This CDR3 reads CASSGAGTEQFF. The CDR3 DNA follows: TGTGCCAGCAGCGGAGCAGGGACTGAGCAGTTCTTC.

V gene TRBV7-8 combines with J gene TRBJ1-1; 7 bases fit TRBD1. The CDR3 runs to 13 residues. CDR1 is SGHVS and CDR2 is FQNEAQ in the germline V gene. Trimming at V came to 1 base and at J to 11 bases, leaving 7 bases not matched to a gene. The CDR3: CASSLEAGGFAFF. In DNA form, the CDR3 reads TGTGCCAGCAGCTTAGAGGCAGGGGGATTCGCTTTCTTT.

This clonotype was observed many times. The CDR3 loop reads CASSPPRTGVHEQYF. Here the CDR3 DNA reads TGTGCCAGCAGCCCGCCCAGGACAGGGGTACACGAGCAGTACTTC. The rearrangement uses TRBV4-2 and TRBJ2-7, with 9 bases aligning to TRBD1. The CDR3 is made up of 15 amino acids. CDR1 LGHNA and CDR2 YNFKEQ come from the germline V gene. The trim removed 4 bases at V and 5 bases at J, leaving 9 bases unmatched.

In this sample, this clonotype turned up a few times. CDR3 in DNA: TGCAGTGCTAGAGGACAGGTGCCCAATCAGCCCCAGCATTTT. Translating gives CSARGQVPNQPQHF. This rearrangement joins TRBV20-1 to TRBJ1-5, with TRBD1 as a possible D gene (6 bases). The CDR3 spans 14 residues. The germline V and J ends were trimmed by 1 base and 3 bases, with 10 bases remaining between them. Germline CDR1 and CDR2: DFQATT and SNEGSKA (reference sequence).

CDR3 DNA: TGTGCCAGCAGTTTACAGCAATCTGGAAACACCATATATTTT. Translation gives CASSLQQSGNTIYF. This rearrangement joins TRBV12-3 or TRBV12-4 to TRBJ1-3; D gene unclear. This CDR3 region has 14 residues. The ends were cut back, 2 bases at V and 1 base at J, with 6 bases in the middle.

This clonotype was seen more than once but under ten times. The J gene is TRBJ2-7, the V gene TRBV12-3 or TRBV12-4; D possibly corresponds to TRBD2 (7 bases). The CDR3 has 14 residues. Trimming removed 3 bases at V and 7 bases at J, with 16 bases between. The CDR3 DNA follows: TGTGCCAGCAGTTTTCGTGGGGGGGCCTTTGAGCAGTACTTC. Translation gives CASSFRGGAFEQYF.

This clonotype was picked up a small number of times. The J gene is TRBJ2-3, the V gene TRBV5-4; 10 nucleotides agree with TRBD1. The CDR3 totals 14 residues. CDR1 SGHNT and CDR2 YYREEE come from the germline V gene (reference sequence). The V segment lost 5 bases and the J segment 4 bases; nucleotides outside the gene matches: 4. Here the CDR3 DNA reads TGTGCCAGCAGTTCCGGGACAGGGGCAGATACGCAGTATTTT. Protein product: CASSSGTGADTQYF.

This clonotype was seen ten or more times. V is TRBV30 and J is TRBJ1-1; D uncertain. In germline, CDR1 is GTSNPN, CDR2 SVGIG (reference sequence). The CDR3 has 13 residues. The germline V and J ends were trimmed by 1 base and 4 bases, with 10 bases remaining between them. CDR3 in amino acids: CAWSDQSGTEAFF. The CDR3 DNA follows: TGTGCCTGGAGTGACCAATCGGGCACTGAAGCTTTCTTT.

This clonotype was counted a few times. V usage is TRBV6-1 and J usage is TRBJ1-1, with no clear D. The CDR3 totals 15 residues. Trimming took off 5 bases at V and 5 bases at J, with 18 bases between the two ends. The germline V gene has CDR1 MNHNS and CDR2 SASEGT. Here the CDR3 reads CASSYRDFSKTEAFF. The CDR3 DNA reads TGTGCCAGCAGTTATCGGGATTTTAGCAAAACTGAAGCTTTCTTT.

This clonotype has a handful of counts. The J gene is TRBJ2-5, the V gene TRBV10-3, with D possibly matching TRBD1 (5 bases). The CDR3 runs to 13 residues. The V and J ends lost 9 bases and 5 bases respectively, with 16 bases between them. Germline values: CDR1 ENHRY, CDR2 SYGVKD. The CDR3 DNA reads as TGTGCCATGTCAGGGAATGTGGGGGAGACCCAGTACTTC. Amino acids: CAMSGNVGETQYF.

This clonotype has a single count. This chain joins TRBV7-2 and TRBJ2-3; 8 bases are a match to TRBD2. CDR3 size: 15 residues. Germline V gene data show CDR1 as SGHTA and CDR2 as FQGNSA. V trimming: 5 bases; J trimming: 1 base; junction bases outside the gene matches: 5. The CDR3 is CASSQRAGGTDTQYF. In DNA, the CDR3 is TGTGCCAGCAGCCAAAGAGCGGGAGGCACAGATACGCAGTATTTT.